A selection of T cell receptor beta chains follows, all from one sample in a study of technical replicates of blood from several donors. The repertoire was sequenced with immunoSEQ multiplex PCR; TCRdb's copy has only in-frame clones and lacks some. The sample includes roughly 72,000 clones, 96% of them seen just once. Sequencing was performed on T cells isolated from PBMCs. Source of these receptors: a human donor in good health. CDR3s include the opening cysteine and the closing phenylalanine or tryptophan. D genes are given only for firm matches. The size of a clone is reported for some rows only, either as once, few or many, or as a class for expanded clones.

V: TRBV5-4
D: TRBD1
size: .
J: TRBJ1-1
CDR3: CASSLMGTGVAFF
DNA: TGTGCCAGCAGCTTAATGGGGACAGGGGTGGCTTTCTTT

V: TRBV5-1
D: .
size: .
J: TRBJ2-7
CDR3: CASSLVGIPYEQYF
DNA: TGCGCCAGCAGCTTGGTTGGCATACCCTACGAGCAGTACTTC

V: TRBV2
D: TRBD1
size: .
J: TRBJ2-3
CDR3: CASSERTGGFGGTDTQYF
DNA: TGTGCCAGCAGTGAAAGGACAGGGGGATTCGGGGGCACAGATACGCAGTATTTT

V: TRBV15
D: TRBD2
size: .
J: TRBJ2-7
CDR3: CATSPLSGRGSYEQYF
DNA: TGTGCCACCAGTCCCCTTAGCGGGAGAGGGTCCTACGAGCAGTACTTC

V: TRBV27
D: .
size: .
J: TRBJ2-1
CDR3: CASSLSSGANEQFF
DNA: TGTGCCAGCAGTTTAAGTAGTGGGGCGAATGAGCAGTTCTTC

V: TRBV5-1
D: TRBD1
size: .
J: TRBJ1-1
CDR3: CASSTGTGLNTEAFF
DNA: TGCGCCAGCAGCACCGGGACAGGTTTGAACACTGAAGCTTTCTTT

V: TRBV6-4
D: TRBD2
size: .
J: TRBJ2-3
CDR3: CASSDRTSGRAHSTDTQYF
DNA: TGTGCCAGCAGTGACAGGACTAGCGGGAGGGCCCATAGCACAGATACGCAGTATTTT

V: TRBV9
D: .
size: .
J: TRBJ2-1
CDR3: CASNPGGNEQFF
DNA: TGTGCCAGCAATCCGGGTGGCAATGAGCAGTTCTTC

V: TRBV28
D: .
size: .
J: TRBJ2-6
CDR3: CASIDSLSGANVLTF
DNA: TGTGCCAGCATTGACAGTCTCTCTGGGGCCAACGTCCTGACTTTC

V: TRBV28
D: .
size: once
J: TRBJ2-7
CDR3: CASSSGVSYEQYF
DNA: TGTGCCAGCAGTTCCGGGGTTTCCTACGAGCAGTACTTC

V: TRBV4-1
D: TRBD2
size: .
J: TRBJ2-2
CDR3: CASSQDAGGSGELFF
DNA: TGCGCCAGCAGCCAAGATGCGGGGGGCTCCGGGGAGCTGTTTTTT

V: TRBV9
D: TRBD2
size: .
J: TRBJ2-6
CDR3: CASTPSGEGPLSGANVLTF
DNA: TGTGCCAGCACCCCCTCGGGGGAGGGGCCCCTCTCTGGGGCCAACGTCCTGACTTTC

V: TRBV4-2
D: .
size: .
J: TRBJ2-7
CDR3: CASSLTGSSYEQYF
DNA: TGTGCCAGCAGCCTGACTGGCTCCTCCTACGAGCAGTACTTC

V: TRBV28
D: .
size: .
J: TRBJ1-1
CDR3: CASWSSMNTEAFF
DNA: TGTGCCAGTTGGTCGAGCATGAACACTGAAGCTTTCTTT

V: TRBV4-1
D: TRBD1
size: .
J: TRBJ1-1
CDR3: CASSLEETGGVGTEAFF
DNA: TGCGCCAGCAGCCTAGAAGAGACAGGGGGCGTTGGGACTGAAGCTTTCTTT

V: TRBV6-1
D: .
size: .
J: TRBJ1-4
CDR3: CASSENRATNEKLFF
DNA: TGTGCCAGCAGTGAAAACAGGGCAACTAATGAAAAACTGTTTTTT

V: TRBV7-2
D: .
size: .
J: TRBJ2-2
CDR3: CASSFSPSGELFF
DNA: TGTGCCAGCAGCTTCTCTCCGTCCGGGGAGCTGTTTTTT

V: TRBV28
D: TRBD1
size: once
J: TRBJ2-7
CDR3: CASNLGTGGLYEQYF
DNA: TGTGCCAGCAATCTAGGGACAGGGGGTCTCTACGAGCAGTACTTC

V: TRBV11-1
D: .
size: once
J: TRBJ1-1
CDR3: CASSSSLGTEAFF
DNA: TGTGCCAGCAGCTCTAGCTTGGGCACTGAAGCTTTCTTT

V: TRBV29-1
D: .
size: few
J: TRBJ2-5
CDR3: CSVEVSGLTQYF
DNA: TGCAGCGTTGAAGTTTCGGGTTTGACCCAGTACTTC

V: TRBV30
D: .
size: .
J: TRBJ2-1
CDR3: CAWSVLGTYNEQFF
DNA: TGTGCCTGGAGTGTACTAGGAACCTACAATGAGCAGTTCTTC

V: TRBV10-3
D: TRBD2
size: .
J: TRBJ2-5
CDR3: CAISWTSQETQYF
DNA: TGTGCCATCAGCTGGACTAGTCAAGAGACCCAGTACTTC

V: TRBV6-6
D: .
size: .
J: TRBJ2-7
CDR3: CASSYGPYEQYF
DNA: TGTGCCAGCAGTTACGGGCCTTACGAGCAGTACTTC

V: TRBV4-2
D: TRBD1
size: .
J: TRBJ2-5
CDR3: CASSQDHRRDREETQYF
DNA: TGTGCCAGCAGCCAAGATCATCGTCGGGACAGGGAAGAGACCCAGTACTTC

V: TRBV4-3
D: .
size: .
J: TRBJ1-5
CDR3: CASSQDWQINQPQHF
DNA: TGCGCCAGCAGCCAAGATTGGCAGATCAATCAGCCCCAGCATTTT

V: TRBV11-3
D: .
size: .
J: TRBJ2-7
CDR3: CASSLDRRTWTRYEQYF
DNA: TGTGCCAGCAGCTTAGATCGTCGAACATGGACTCGATACGAGCAGTACTTC

V: TRBV7-2
D: TRBD1
size: .
J: TRBJ1-1
CDR3: CASSFHLMDRVGAFF
DNA: TGTGCCAGCAGCTTCCATCTCATGGACAGGGTTGGGGCTTTCTTT

V: TRBV28
D: TRBD1
size: .
J: TRBJ1-4
CDR3: CASSFPRGSSNEKLFF
DNA: TGTGCCAGCAGTTTTCCCAGGGGGTCCTCTAATGAAAAACTGTTTTTT

V: TRBV19
D: .
size: few
J: TRBJ1-1
CDR3: CASSERRTEAFF
DNA: TGTGCCAGTAGTGAGAGGAGGACTGAAGCTTTCTTT

V: TRBV19
D: .
size: once
J: TRBJ1-4
CDR3: CASRGGGEKLFF
DNA: TGTGCCAGTAGAGGGGGAGGGGAAAAACTGTTTTTT